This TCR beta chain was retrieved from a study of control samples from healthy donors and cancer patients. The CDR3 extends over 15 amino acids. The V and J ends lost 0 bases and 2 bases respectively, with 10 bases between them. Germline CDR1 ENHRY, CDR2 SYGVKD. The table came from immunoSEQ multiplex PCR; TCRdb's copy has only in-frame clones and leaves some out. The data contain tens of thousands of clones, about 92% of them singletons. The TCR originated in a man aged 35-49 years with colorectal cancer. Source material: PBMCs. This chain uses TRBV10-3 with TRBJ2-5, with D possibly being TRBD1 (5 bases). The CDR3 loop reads CAISESGAVQETQYF. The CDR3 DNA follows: TGTGCCATCAGTGAGTCAGGGGCAGTTCAAGAGACCCAGTACTTC.